One and the same sample provided the 13 T cell receptor beta chains below, sequenced in a study of OX40 agonist ivuxolimab in advanced cancers. Preparation of the library involved the immunoSEQ multiplex PCR assay. Sourced from immuneACCESS, this table was stored by TCRdb with only in-frame sequences that have V and J called. A share of the clones is absent; for the studies checked, an unresolved V gene accounts for under half, and the remainder has no known explanation. Within this sample are tens of thousands of clones, with roughly 91% of them counted one time only. The ten largest clones capture 0.45% to 0.7% of the sample. The sequences come from CD4+ or CD8+ T cells sorted from blood, collected in a trial of the OX40 agonist ivuxolimab. These receptors came from an adult with an advanced solid tumor such as melanoma, head and neck, liver or kidney cancer.

The CDR3 protein is CASGLEGGLSLAFF. The CDR3 nucleotides are TGTGCTAGTGGTTTGGAAGGGGGTCTATCCTTGGCTTTCTTT. The chain joins TRBV12-5 to TRBJ1-1; D may be TRBD1 (6 bases). The CDR3 runs to 14 residues. The germline gives CDR1 LGHNT, CDR2 FRNRAP. Trimming cost V 1 base and J 11 bases, with 17 bases left between them.

The V gene is TRBV29-1, the J gene TRBJ1-1; 9 bases align to TRBD1. CDR3 length: 13 amino acids. The trim removed 5 bases at V and 4 bases at J, leaving 5 bases unmatched. The germline V gene has CDR1 SQVTM and CDR2 ANQGSEA. CDR3 bases: TGCAGCGTTCGACAGGGGGGGACCACTGAAGCTTTCTTT. It yields the protein CSVRQGGTTEAFF.

A word on this clone: Other DNA sequences from this sample encode an identical CDR3 as well. The chain couples TRBV10-1 to TRBJ2-7, with 7 bases fitting TRBD1. The ends lost 5 bases at V and 2 bases at J; junction bases unmatched: 3. Germline assignment: CDR1 WNHNN and CDR2 SYGVQD (reference sequence). This CDR3 is 13 amino acids long. The CDR3 nucleotides read TGCGCCAGCAGTTCGGGACAGACCTACGAGCAGTACTTC. This codes for CASSSGQTYEQYF.

This clone has just a few counts. The chain couples TRBV9 to TRBJ1-3, with 8 positions matching TRBD1. This CDR3 is 16 amino acids long. Germline V CDR1 and CDR2: SGDLS, YYNGEE. The trim removed 3 bases at V and 0 bases at J, leaving 5 bases unmatched. The CDR3 bases are TGTGCCAGCAGCGCTCAACAGGGGGGCTCTGGAAACACCATATATTTT. It yields the protein CASSAQQGGSGNTIYF.

V usage is TRBV2 and J usage is TRBJ1-2; TRBD1 is a possible D gene (5 bases). Trimming took 6 bases from V and 3 from J, leaving 14 bases between them. The germline gives CDR1 SNHLY, CDR2 FYNNEI. The CDR3 runs to 14 residues. The CDR3 sequence: CASSPLGGDYGYTF. CDR3 sequence (DNA): TGTGCCAGCAGCCCTCTCGGGGGGGACTATGGCTACACCTTC.

Of note for this clone: The CDR3 carries no conserved terminal phenylalanine or tryptophan, so it likely arises from a read error. This chain joins TRBV19 and TRBJ1-6; D gene ambiguous. There are 13 residues in the CDR3. V shed 6 bases and J shed 5 bases, with 8 bases lying between them. CDR1 LNHDA and CDR2 SQIVND come from the germline V gene (reference sequence). This CDR3 is CASRDDDNSPLHL. The CDR3 DNA reads TGTGCCAGTAGGGACGACGATAATTCACCCCTCCACCTT.

J is TRBJ2-3 and V is TRBV18, with TRBD2 identical over 10 bases. Germline CDR1 is KGHSH and CDR2 is LQKENI. The CDR3 is 14 amino acids. Losses at the gene ends were 11 bases for V and 6 bases for J; bases not matched to a gene: 11. The CDR3 loop reads CASSDLAGVDTQYF. The CDR3 DNA is TGTGCCTCCTCCGACCTAGCGGGGGTGGATACGCAGTATTTT.

The chain employs TRBV5-1 and TRBJ2-7, with D perhaps assigned TRBD1 or TRBD2 (6 bases each). The CDR3 totals 17 residues. The germline V and J ends were trimmed by 3 bases and 6 bases, with 25 bases remaining between them. The germline CDR1 and CDR2 sequences are SGHRS and YFSETQ. Here the CDR3 DNA reads TGCGCCAGCAGCTCCCGGCTAGGGGGGCGTAGTAGTCCCGAGCAGTACTTC. As protein: CASSSRLGGRSSPEQYF.

The chain employs TRBV15 and TRBJ1-2, with D possibly matching TRBD1 (6 bases). The CDR3 has 15 amino acids. V was clipped by 5 bases and J by 6 bases, with 19 bases between them. Per germline, CDR1 LNHNV and CDR2 YYDKDF (reference sequence). The CDR3, as DNA: TGTGCCACCAGCGGTCAACAGGGCCTCAGGGATGGCTACACCTTC. Its protein product is CATSGQQGLRDGYTF. The full variable domain, with the rest looked up from reference TRBV15 and TRBJ1-2, is DAMVIQNPRYQVTQFGKPVTLSCSQTLNHNVMYWYQQKSSQAPKLLFHYYDKDFNNEADTPDNFQSRRPNTSFCFLDIRSPGLGDTAMYLCATSGQQGLRDGYTFGSGTRLTVV.

The CDR3 nucleotides are TGTGCCAGCAGCTCAACCGGCAATGAGCAGTTCTTC. Its translation: CASSSTGNEQFF. J is TRBJ2-1 and V is TRBV7-6; D uncertain. This CDR3 has 12 amino acids. CDR1 and CDR2 from the germline V gene are SGHVS and FNYEAQ. Trimming took 4 bases from V and 6 from J, leaving 7 bases between them.

The genes are TRBV11-2 and TRBJ2-1, with D possibly TRBD2 on 5 matching bases. This CDR3 contains 15 residues. CDR1 and CDR2 from the germline V gene are SGHAT and FQNNGV. V gave up 5 bases and J gave up 2 bases, with 13 bases separating them. CDR3 in DNA: TGTGCCAGCAGCCCATCGAGGGCGGCCTACAATGAGCAGTTCTTC. Translated, it gives CASSPSRAAYNEQFF.

The rearrangement joins TRBV2 to TRBJ2-3; TRBD2 is a possible D gene (6 bases). This CDR3 has 13 amino acids. Trimming cost V 8 bases and J 4 bases, with 13 bases left between them. Germline V gives CDR1 SNHLY, CDR2 FYNNEI. DNA of the CDR3: TGTGCCAGCGCAGTGGGGGGATCAGATACGCAGTATTTT. Amino acid sequence: CASAVGGSDTQYF.

The chain recombines TRBV20-1 with TRBJ2-1; D uncertain. V lost 6 bases and J 12 bases, leaving 15 bases between the germline ends. This CDR3 has 11 residues. Per the germline V gene, CDR1 is DFQATT and CDR2 is SNEGSKA (reference sequence). CDR3 region: CSASLGQRQFF. CDR3 coding DNA: TGCAGTGCCTCACTTGGGCAAAGGCAGTTCTTC.